The TCR beta chain described here comes from a study of regulatory T cells in long-lasting Graves disease. Building of the TCR beta libraries involved iRepertoire HTBI primers and Arm-PCR of CDR3 regions. TCRdb re-analysed the multiplex PCR reads in MiXCR, keeping a single row per CDR3 protein. This sample has almost 350,000 distinct CDR3 sequences; around a fifth occur once, and the top ten carry less than 35%. Time point defined: persistent/refractory GD, antithyroid drugs over 5 years with positive TRAb. From PBMCs, RNA was extracted and then used to make the TCR library. American Thyroid Association guidelines were used to diagnose Graves' disease. This clonotype was seen only a few times. This CDR3 is built from 15 residues. CDR1 and CDR2 (germline): ENHRY, SYGVKD. V lost 2 bases and J 5 bases, leaving 13 bases between the germline ends.

This sequence was found in a female donor with Graves disease. Source: peripheral blood mononuclear cells (PBMCs), taken when the disease was refractory, from a patient treated with antithyroid drugs. The chain has TRBV10-3 and TRBJ2-1; D is perhaps TRBD1 (5 bases). CDR3 in DNA: TGTGCCATCAGTGAGATAAGGGGCAGGGACAATGAGCAGTTCTTC. It specifies CAISEIRGRDNEQFF.